This T cell receptor beta chain stems from a study of patients and donors after allogeneic stem cell transplantation. MiXCR was run by TCRdb on the RT-PCR reads, yielding one entry per CDR3 protein. The table includes roughly 230,000 distinct CDR3 sequences, 13% to 15% detected once. Germline V CDR1 and CDR2: SQVTM, ANQGSEA. The CDR3 consists of 15 residues. V dropped 5 bases and J dropped 0 bases, with 16 bases sitting between them. The chain uses TRBV29-1 and TRBJ1-2; D perhaps matches TRBD1 (6 bases). Sample: blood, either unsorted or a sorted T cell fraction (not recorded which). This sequence was found in a human donor who was either an allogeneic HSCT recipient or a stem cell or donor lymphocyte infusion donor (not recorded which). It is not recorded whose cells these are; they may come from a transplant donor. This CDR3 reads CSVPLNTGTNYGYTF. The CDR3 DNA sequence: TGCAGCGTTCCCCTTAATACAGGGACTAACTATGGCTACACCTTC.